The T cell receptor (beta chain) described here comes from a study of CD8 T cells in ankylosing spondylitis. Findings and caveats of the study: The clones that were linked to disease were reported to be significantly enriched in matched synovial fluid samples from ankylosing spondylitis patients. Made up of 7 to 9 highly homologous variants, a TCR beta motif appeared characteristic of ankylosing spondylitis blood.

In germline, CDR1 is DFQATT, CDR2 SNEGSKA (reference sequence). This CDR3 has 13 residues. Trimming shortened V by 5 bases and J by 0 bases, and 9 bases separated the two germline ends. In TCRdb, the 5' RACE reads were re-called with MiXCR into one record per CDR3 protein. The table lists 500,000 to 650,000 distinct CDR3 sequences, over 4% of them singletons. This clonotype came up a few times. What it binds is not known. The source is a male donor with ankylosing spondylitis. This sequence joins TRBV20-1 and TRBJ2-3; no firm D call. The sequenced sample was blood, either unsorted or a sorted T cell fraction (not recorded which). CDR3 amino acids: CSAFSYSTDTQYF. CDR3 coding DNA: TGCAGTGCTTTTTCCTATAGCACAGATACGCAGTATTTT.